Listed below are T cell receptor beta chains from one sample, sequenced in a study of cytomegalovirus exposure and HLA in healthy donors. The data were produced by immunoSEQ multiplex PCR, yet TCRdb's version contains in-frame clones alone and is incomplete. The listing contains 90,000 to 130,000 clones. Material for sequencing was PBMCs. These receptors were collected from a man aged 30 to 39 in good health and CMV-seronegative. Each CDR3 is given with its conserved first and last residue.

v_gene	j_gene	CDR3aa
TRBV5-1	TRBJ1-2	CASSIYTTSNYGYTF
TRBV7-8	TRBJ1-2	CASARDSAEGGYTF
TRBV6-1	TRBJ1-6	CASSAGTANSPLHF
TRBV6-5	TRBJ1-2	CASSSRENFYGYTF
TRBV7-9	TRBJ2-5	CATTLAGAETQYF
TRBV18	TRBJ1-1	CASSPGGEAFF
TRBV7-2	TRBJ2-2	CASSLDYQNTGELFF
TRBV11-2	TRBJ2-5	CASKKWRFEETQYF
TRBV30	TRBJ1-1	CAWSVFPPEAFF
TRBV5-1	TRBJ2-3	CASSFTSRFEDTQYF
TRBV5-1	TRBJ2-7	CASSPFGTGGKEQYF
TRBV27	TRBJ2-7	CASSRDRGPYEQYF
TRBV5-1	TRBJ2-5	CASSSGTDSQETQYF
TRBV19	TRBJ2-1	CASSIPGQGVNEQFF
TRBV11-2	TRBJ1-4	CASSLDSRDQLFF
TRBV27	TRBJ2-1	CASSLRGQPYNEQFF
TRBV10-3	TRBJ2-1	CAIRSVEEQFF
TRBV30	TRBJ1-2	CAWSVLRGQIGYTF
TRBV11-2	TRBJ1-1	CASSLYGGQPNTEAFF
TRBV19	TRBJ1-2	CASSMERGYGYTF
TRBV7-8	TRBJ2-7	CASSFSSGEVQYF
TRBV5-1	TRBJ1-1	CASSYGTGQVGTEAFF
TRBV7-9	TRBJ2-7	CASSLAGTGGYEQYF
TRBV29-1	TRBJ1-1	CSVAQGVGTEAFF
TRBV15	TRBJ2-7	CATSRDQGYEQYF
TRBV12-5	TRBJ2-2	CASGSLNTGELFF
TRBV5-1	TRBJ2-7	CASSLSTGRYEQYF
TRBV7-6	TRBJ1-3	CASSFPGNTIYF
TRBV5-4	TRBJ2-3	CASSSGLAVGTDTQYF